The T cell receptor (beta chain) under discussion was sequenced for a study of technical replicates of blood from a few donors. CDR1 and CDR2 from the germline V gene are MNHEY and SVGAGI. This CDR3 comprises 14 residues. The trim removed 0 bases at V and 8 bases at J, leaving 4 bases unmatched. Sequencing used immunoSEQ multiplex PCR; TCRdb keeps in-frame clones, though not all of them. The sample includes approximately 15,000 clones, over 75% of them seen just once. Sequenced material: PBMCs. The clonotype comes from a human donor in good health. V gene TRBV6-5 combines with J gene TRBJ2-1; 7 bases agree with TRBD2. CDR3 coding DNA: TGTGCCAGCAGTTACTCGCCTAGCGGCCATGAGCAGTTCTTC. Its protein product is CASSYSPSGHEQFF.